These 17 T cell receptor beta chains originate from one sample sequenced in a study of Graves' ophthalmopathy and Graves' hyperthyroidism (dated by TCRdb to 2017 to 2018). TCRdb records Illumina HiSeq 2000 as the sequencer. For repertoire sequencing, the TCR beta CDR3 regions were amplified from RNA transcripts. HTBI primers and the Qiagen OneStep RT-PCR kit were used in a first-round RT-PCR, which was followed by a second-round multiplex PCR, size selection and purification. The public reads were reanalyzed by TCRdb: fastp trimming at Q25, MiXCR alignment, in-frame beta chains only. Records with the same CDR3 protein are collapsed into one entry carrying the most frequent genes and DNA. The sample table holds approximately 540,000 distinct CDR3 sequences, of which about 35% were seen once. 4% to 5% of the sample comes from the top ten. The sample comprised peripheral blood or thyroid tissue (not recorded which). These receptors came from an adult man with Graves' hyperthyroidism.

Regarding this clonotype: This may be a read error, as it is one base from a much larger clone. The chain joins TRBV7-2 to TRBJ2-7; D remains ambiguous. CDR1 is SGHTA, CDR2 FQGNSA, per germline. The CDR3 runs to 17 residues. The CDR3 sequence is CSSSLFHLASNSYEQYF. The DNA for the CDR3 is TGTTCCAGCAGCTTATTTCATCTGGCGTCCAACTCCTACGAGCAGTACTTC.

The chain has TRBV20-1 and TRBJ1-5; no definite D call. The J call may be faulty, since TRBJ2-3 better matches the DNA end. The CDR3 has 14 residues. The germline V gene has CDR1 DFQATT and CDR2 SNEGSKA (reference sequence). The CDR3 is CSAILSEKSDTQYF. DNA for the CDR3: TGCAGTGCTATATTGAGTGAGAAGTCAGATACGCAGTATTTT.

The chain combines TRBV11-2 with TRBJ2-5; 8 nucleotides line up with TRBD1. CDR1 is SGHAT and CDR2 is FQNNGV in the germline V gene. Trimming cost V 4 bases and J 1 base; bases outside gene matches: 8. CDR3 length equals 16 residues. The CDR3 DNA follows: TGTGCCAGCAGCTCAGCCGGGACAGGCCTCCAAGAGACCCAGTACTTC. It encodes CASSSAGTGLQETQYF.

Many counts were recorded for this clonotype. The chain uses TRBV7-2 and TRBJ2-7; 9 bases match TRBD1. This CDR3 region has 15 residues. Germline V CDR1 and CDR2: SGHTA, FQGNSA. V lost 4 bases to trimming and J lost 0 bases; unmatched junction nucleotides: 4. The CDR3 nucleotides are TGTGCCAGCAGCTCTGGACAGGGGATCTCCTACGAGCAGTACTTC. As protein: CASSSGQGISYEQYF.

This rearrangement joins TRBV20-1 to TRBJ2-5; D perhaps matches TRBD2 (6 bases). CDR3 length: 12 amino acids. The germline V and J ends were trimmed by 4 bases and 5 bases, with 11 bases remaining between them. The germline V gene encodes CDR1 DFQATT and CDR2 SNEGSKA (reference sequence). The CDR3 spells CSATPLAETQYF. CDR3 sequence (DNA): TGCAGTGCTACCCCCCTAGCGGAGACCCAGTACTTC.

The chain carries TRBV10-3 and TRBJ1-5; D remains ambiguous. This CDR3 comprises 16 residues. CDR1 and CDR2 from the germline V gene are ENHRY and SYGVKD. Deletions cut 2 bases from V and 0 bases from J, with 11 bases between. DNA for the CDR3: TGTGCCATCAGTGAGAAGGTTTTCTATAGCAATCAGCCCCAGCATTTT. Protein: CAISEKVFYSNQPQHF.

The CDR3 nucleotides read TGTGCCAGCAGCGTAAACAGTTATAATTCACCCCTCCACTTT. It is translated as CASSVNSYNSPLHF. The chain has TRBV7-2 and TRBJ1-6, with D uncertain. In germline, CDR1 is SGHTA, CDR2 FQGNSA. Trimming removed 5 bases at V and 4 bases at J, with 9 bases between. CDR3 length: 14 amino acids.

At least ten counts were recorded for this clonotype. The chain carries TRBV10-2 and TRBJ1-4; 11 nucleotides line up with TRBD1. The CDR3 runs 14 residues. The junction had 1 base not matched to a gene; V was cut back by 6 bases and J by 4 bases. CDR1 and CDR2 from the germline V gene are WSHSY and SAAADI. The CDR3 loop reads CASRGQGVNEKLFF. The CDR3 DNA sequence: TGCGCCAGCAGGGGACAGGGGGTTAATGAAAAACTGTTTTTT.

This chain links TRBV5-1 with TRBJ2-7; TRBD2 is a possible D gene (6 bases). With the DNA end fitting TRBJ2-1 better, the J assignment may be wrong. This CDR3 spans 15 amino acids. Germline V lookup: CDR1 SGHRS, CDR2 YFSETQ. In nucleotides, the CDR3 is TGCGCCAGCAGCTGGGTAGGGACTGGAGACAATGAGCAGTTCTTC. Translation: CASSWVGTGDNEQFF.

This clonotype was counted many times. This sequence joins TRBV20-1 and TRBJ2-2; TRBD2 aligns across 7 bases. CDR3 length equals 14 residues. V dropped 5 bases and J dropped 2; count of bases not matched to a gene: 5. The germline gives CDR1 DFQATT, CDR2 SNEGSKA (reference sequence). The CDR3 reads CSAQWGGNTGELFF. For the CDR3, the DNA is TGCAGTGCTCAGTGGGGGGGTAACACCGGGGAGCTGTTTTTT.

This clonotype was detected ten times or more. This chain joins TRBV30 and TRBJ1-2; no firm D call. The CDR3 has 12 residues. Germline V gives CDR1 GTSNPN, CDR2 SVGIG (reference sequence). Trimming cost V 0 bases and J 7 bases, with 9 bases left between them. The CDR3 region is CAWSVLDRGYTF. CDR3 DNA sequence: TGTGCCTGGAGTGTATTGGATCGTGGCTACACCTTC.

This clonotype was recorded at least ten times. The gene calls are TRBV4-2 and TRBJ1-2; D call uncertain. CDR1 LGHNA and CDR2 YNFKEQ come from the germline V gene. V lost 1 base and J lost 8, with 11 bases in between. CDR3 size: 13 residues. The CDR3 reads CASSQGDTIGYTF. CDR3 DNA: TGTGCCAGCAGCCAAGGCGACACTATCGGCTACACCTTC.

The V gene is TRBV5-4, the J gene TRBJ1-3, with D hard to call. Deletions cut 3 bases from V and 8 bases from J, with 9 bases between. Germline-derived CDR1 and CDR2 are SGHNT and YYREEE (reference sequence). There are 12 residues in the CDR3. The CDR3, as DNA: TGTGCCAGCAGCTCCGGTTTGGACACCATATATTTT. It translates to CASSSGLDTIYF. Together with reference TRBV5-4 and TRBJ1-3, the CDR3 gives the full variable domain: ETGVTQSPTHLIKTRGQQVTLRCSSQSGHNTVSWYQQALGQGPQFIFQYYREEENGRGNFPPRFSGLQFPNYSSELNVNALELDDSALYLCASSSGLDTIYFGEGSWLTVV.

This clonotype was seen more than once but under ten times. A junction end diverges from the germline sequence, so it may reflect a read error. The V gene is TRBV7-9, the J gene TRBJ1-1; TRBD1 matches at 8 bases. In germline, CDR1 is SEHNR, CDR2 FQNEAQ (reference sequence). CDR3 length: 17 residues. The CDR3 DNA follows: TGTGCCAGCGGCTTTGGACTTGGACAGGGAAAAAGGCCTGAAGCTTTCTTT. Translating it yields CASGFGLGQGKRPEAFF.

The chain has TRBV29-1 and TRBJ2-1; 9 bases match TRBD1. The germline gives CDR1 SQVTM, CDR2 ANQGSEA. CDR3 length: 16 amino acids. Unmatched junction bases numbered 3, after V lost 0 bases and J lost 0 bases. The CDR3 is CSVEDGTGSSYNEQFF. CDR3 DNA sequence: TGCAGCGTTGAAGACGGGACAGGGAGCTCCTACAATGAGCAGTTCTTC.

The table lists this clonotype with a few counts. This chain joins TRBV6-1 and TRBJ1-5; the D is unclear. Germline CDR1 MNHNS, CDR2 SASEGT. Trimming left V 6 bases short and J 0 bases short, with 21 bases between. There are 18 residues in the CDR3. DNA for the CDR3: TGTGCCAGCAGCGACTGGGAGGGCGCGGATAGTAGCAATCAGCCCCAGCATTTT. Protein sequence: CASSDWEGADSSNQPQHF.

This clonotype came up a few times. Relative to the germline gene, one junction end is altered; a read error may explain this. The chain is built from TRBV7-2 and TRBJ1-4, with unresolved D. This CDR3 has 18 amino acids. The germline gives CDR1 SGHTA, CDR2 FQGNSA. The CDR3 spells CASSLGLPPTQGGEKLLF. For the CDR3, the DNA is TGTGCCAGCAGCTTAGGGCTCCCCCCTACGCAAGGTGGTGAAAAACTGCTTTTT.